What follows describes a single TCR beta chain. The CDR3 contains 15 residues. With 7 bases clipped from V and 0 bases from J, the junction kept 9 bases outside the gene matches. CDR1 and CDR2 (germline): SQVTM, ANQGSEA. This entry comes from a study of OX40 agonist ivuxolimab in advanced cancers. Profiling relied on immunoSEQ multiplex PCR, and the TCRdb table lists in-frame clones only, not all of them. The repertoire includes about 35,000 clones, approximately 84% of them detected once, and 12% sits in the top ten. The chain joins TRBV29-1 to TRBJ2-3; 8 bases line up with TRBD2. The sequencing used CD4+ or CD8+ T cells sorted from blood, collected in a trial of the OX40 agonist ivuxolimab. This sequence originates from an adult with an advanced solid tumor such as melanoma, head and neck, liver or kidney cancer. CDR3 sequence reads: CSATTSSGSTDTQYF. The CDR3 coding sequence is TGCAGCGCCACCACGTCTAGCGGGAGCACAGATACGCAGTATTTT.